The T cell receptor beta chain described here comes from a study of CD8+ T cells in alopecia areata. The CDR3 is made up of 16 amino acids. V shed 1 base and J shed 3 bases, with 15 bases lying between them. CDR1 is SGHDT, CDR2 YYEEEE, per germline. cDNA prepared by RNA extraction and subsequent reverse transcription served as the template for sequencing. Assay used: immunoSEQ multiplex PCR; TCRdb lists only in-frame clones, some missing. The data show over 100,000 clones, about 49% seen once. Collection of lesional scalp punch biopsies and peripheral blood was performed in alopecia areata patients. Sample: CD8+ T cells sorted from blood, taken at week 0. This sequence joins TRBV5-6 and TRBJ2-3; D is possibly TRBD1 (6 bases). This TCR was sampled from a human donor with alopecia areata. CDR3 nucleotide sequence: TGTGCCAGCAGCTTGAGGCAGGGGAGTATGACAGATACGCAGTATTTT. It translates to CASSLRQGSMTDTQYF. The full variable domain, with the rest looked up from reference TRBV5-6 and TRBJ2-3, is DAGVTQSPTHLIKTRGQQVTLRCSPKSGHDTVSWYQQALGQGPQFIFQYYEEEERQRGNFPDRFSGHQFPNYSSELNVNALLLGDSALYLCASSLRQGSMTDTQYFGPGTRLTVL.